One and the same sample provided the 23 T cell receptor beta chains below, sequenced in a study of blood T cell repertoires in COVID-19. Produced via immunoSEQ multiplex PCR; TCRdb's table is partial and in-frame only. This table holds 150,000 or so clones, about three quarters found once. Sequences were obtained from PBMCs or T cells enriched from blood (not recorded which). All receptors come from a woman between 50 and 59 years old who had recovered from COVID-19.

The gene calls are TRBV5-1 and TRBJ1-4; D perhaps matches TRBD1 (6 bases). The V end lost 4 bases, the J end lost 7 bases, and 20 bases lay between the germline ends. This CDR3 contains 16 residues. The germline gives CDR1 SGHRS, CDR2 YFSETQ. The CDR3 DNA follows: TGCGCCAGCAGCGCCACAGGGAGAAGGGATGTTGAAAAACTGTTTTTT. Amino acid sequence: CASSATGRRDVEKLFF.

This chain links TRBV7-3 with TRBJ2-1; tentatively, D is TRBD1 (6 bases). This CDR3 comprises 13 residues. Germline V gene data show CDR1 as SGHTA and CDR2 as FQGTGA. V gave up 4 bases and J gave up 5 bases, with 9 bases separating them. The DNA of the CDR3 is TGTGCCAGCAGCTCCGGACAGAACAATGAGCAGTTCTTC. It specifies CASSSGQNNEQFF.

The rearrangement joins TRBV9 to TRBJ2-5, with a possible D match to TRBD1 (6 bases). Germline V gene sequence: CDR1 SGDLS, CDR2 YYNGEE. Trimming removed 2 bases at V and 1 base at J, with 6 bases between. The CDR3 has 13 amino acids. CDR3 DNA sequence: TGTGCCAGCAGCGTGGGGGCCCAAGAGACCCAGTACTTC. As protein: CASSVGAQETQYF.

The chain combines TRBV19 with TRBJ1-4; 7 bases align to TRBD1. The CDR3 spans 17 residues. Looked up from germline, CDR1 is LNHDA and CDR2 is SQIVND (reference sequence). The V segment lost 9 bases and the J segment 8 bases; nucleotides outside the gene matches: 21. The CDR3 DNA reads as TGTGCCAGCCACCACCGGGACAGATCATCTTGGGGCGAAAAACTGTTTTTT. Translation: CASHHRDRSSWGEKLFF.

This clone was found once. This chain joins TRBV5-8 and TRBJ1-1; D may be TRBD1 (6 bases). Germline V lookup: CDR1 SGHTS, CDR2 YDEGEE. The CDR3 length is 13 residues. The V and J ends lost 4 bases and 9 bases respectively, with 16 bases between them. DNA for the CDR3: TGTGCCAGCAGCCAAAAACAGGGAAGGCAAGCTTTCTTT. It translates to CASSQKQGRQAFF.

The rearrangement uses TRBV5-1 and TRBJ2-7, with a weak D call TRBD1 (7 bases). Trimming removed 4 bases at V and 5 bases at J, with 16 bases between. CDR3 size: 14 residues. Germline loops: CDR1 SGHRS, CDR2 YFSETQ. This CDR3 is CASSASGGLHEQYF. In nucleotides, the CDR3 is TGCGCCAGCAGCGCCTCAGGGGGGCTACACGAGCAGTACTTC.

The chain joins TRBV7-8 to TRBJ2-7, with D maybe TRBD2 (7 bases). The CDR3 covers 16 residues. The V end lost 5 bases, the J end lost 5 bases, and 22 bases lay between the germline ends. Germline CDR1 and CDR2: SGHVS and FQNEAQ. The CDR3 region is CASSLRGGLRGDEQYF. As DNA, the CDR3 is TGTGCCAGCAGCCTTCGCGGGGGCCTAAGGGGAGACGAGCAGTACTTC. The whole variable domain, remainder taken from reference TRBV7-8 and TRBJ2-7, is GAGVSQSPRYKVAKRGQDVALRCDPISGHVSLFWYQQALGQGPEFLTYFQNEAQLDKSGLPSDRFFAERPEGSVSTLKIQRTQQEDSAVYLCASSLRGGLRGDEQYFGPGTRLTVT.

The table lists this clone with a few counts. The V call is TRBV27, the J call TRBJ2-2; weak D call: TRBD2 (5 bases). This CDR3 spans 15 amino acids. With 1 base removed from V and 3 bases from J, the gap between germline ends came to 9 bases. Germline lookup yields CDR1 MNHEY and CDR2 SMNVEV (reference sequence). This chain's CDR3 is CASSLFGSYTGELFF. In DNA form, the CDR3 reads TGTGCCAGCAGTTTATTTGGGAGTTACACCGGGGAGCTGTTTTTT.

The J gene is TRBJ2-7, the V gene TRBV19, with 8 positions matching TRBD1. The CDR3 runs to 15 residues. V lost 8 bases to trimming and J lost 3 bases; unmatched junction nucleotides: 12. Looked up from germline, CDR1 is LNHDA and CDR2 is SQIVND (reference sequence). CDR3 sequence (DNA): TGTGCCAGTGCCTCAGGGGGCACAATTAACTACGAGCAGTACTTC. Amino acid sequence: CASASGGTINYEQYF.

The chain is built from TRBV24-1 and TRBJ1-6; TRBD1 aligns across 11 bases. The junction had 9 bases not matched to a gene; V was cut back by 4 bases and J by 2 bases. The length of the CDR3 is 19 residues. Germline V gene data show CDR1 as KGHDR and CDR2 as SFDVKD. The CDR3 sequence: CATSEPGQGVEAYNSPLHF. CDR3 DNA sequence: TGTGCCACCAGTGAACCGGGACAGGGGGTTGAAGCCTATAATTCACCCCTCCACTTT.

The CDR3 region is CASSQDPSGGPDTQYF. The CDR3 nucleotides read TGTGCCAGCAGCCAAGATCCTAGCGGGGGCCCAGATACGCAGTATTTT. The V call is TRBV4-2, the J call TRBJ2-3, with TRBD2 matching 10 bases. V trimming: 0 bases; J trimming: 4 bases; junction bases outside the gene matches: 4. The germline V gene has CDR1 LGHNA and CDR2 YNFKEQ. The CDR3 is made up of 16 amino acids.

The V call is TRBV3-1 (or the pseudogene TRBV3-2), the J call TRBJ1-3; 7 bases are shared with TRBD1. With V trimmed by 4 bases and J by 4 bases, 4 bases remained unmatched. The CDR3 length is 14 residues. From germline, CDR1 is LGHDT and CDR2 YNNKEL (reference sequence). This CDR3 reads CASSRGTAGNTIYF. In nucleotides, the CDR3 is TGTGCCAGCAGCCGAGGGACAGCAGGAAACACCATATATTTT.

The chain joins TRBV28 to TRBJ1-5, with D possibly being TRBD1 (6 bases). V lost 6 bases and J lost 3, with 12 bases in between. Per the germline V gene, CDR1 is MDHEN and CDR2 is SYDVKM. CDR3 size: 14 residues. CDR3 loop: CASRNRVLNQPQHF. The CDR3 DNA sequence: TGTGCCAGCAGAAACAGGGTACTCAATCAGCCCCAGCATTTT.

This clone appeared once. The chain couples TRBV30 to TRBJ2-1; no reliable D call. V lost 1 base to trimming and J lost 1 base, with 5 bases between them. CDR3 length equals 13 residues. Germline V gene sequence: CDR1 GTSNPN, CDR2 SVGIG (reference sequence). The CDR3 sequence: CAWSARSYNEQFF. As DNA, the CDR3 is TGTGCCTGGAGTGCGAGGTCCTACAATGAGCAGTTCTTC.

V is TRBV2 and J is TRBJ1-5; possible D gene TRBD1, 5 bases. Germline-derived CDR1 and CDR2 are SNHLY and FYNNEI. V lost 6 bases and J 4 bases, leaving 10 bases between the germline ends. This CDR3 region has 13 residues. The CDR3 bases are TGTGCCAGCAGCGCCCGACAGAATCAGCCCCAGCATTTT. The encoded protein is CASSARQNQPQHF.

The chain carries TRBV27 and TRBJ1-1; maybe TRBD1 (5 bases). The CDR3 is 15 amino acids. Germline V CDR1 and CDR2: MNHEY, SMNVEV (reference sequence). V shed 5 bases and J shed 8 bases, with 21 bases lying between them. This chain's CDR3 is CASSTRGGTDLEAFF. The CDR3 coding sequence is TGTGCCAGCAGTACCCGGGGAGGGACGGATTTAGAAGCTTTCTTT.

The DNA of the CDR3 is TGTGCCAGCAGCTTAGATCCTAGTCTCTTGGAAGCTTTCTTT. It specifies CASSLDPSLLEAFF. V usage is TRBV11-3 and J usage is TRBJ1-1, with no clear D. CDR1 and CDR2 from the germline V gene are SGHNT and YENEEA. The CDR3 is 14 residues long. V was cut by 0 bases and J by 8 bases, with 13 bases left in between.

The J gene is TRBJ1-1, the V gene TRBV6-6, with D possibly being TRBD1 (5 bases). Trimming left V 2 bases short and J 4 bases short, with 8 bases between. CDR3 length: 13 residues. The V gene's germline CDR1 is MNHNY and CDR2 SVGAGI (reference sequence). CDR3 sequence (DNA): TGTGCCAGCAGTTACCACGGGGGCACTGAAGCTTTCTTT. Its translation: CASSYHGGTEAFF.

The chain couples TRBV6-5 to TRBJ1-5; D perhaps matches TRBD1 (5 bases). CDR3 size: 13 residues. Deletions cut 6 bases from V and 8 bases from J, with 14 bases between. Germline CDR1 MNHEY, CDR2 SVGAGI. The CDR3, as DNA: TGTGCCAGCAGCCCGGGGGTGTGGGAGCCCCAGCATTTT. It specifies CASSPGVWEPQHF.

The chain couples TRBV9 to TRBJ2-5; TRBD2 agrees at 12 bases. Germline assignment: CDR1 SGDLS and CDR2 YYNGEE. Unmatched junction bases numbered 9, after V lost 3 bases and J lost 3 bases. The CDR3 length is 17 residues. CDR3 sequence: CASSGSIRLAGEETQYF. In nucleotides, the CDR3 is TGTGCCAGCAGCGGTTCTATTCGACTAGCGGGAGAAGAGACCCAGTACTTC. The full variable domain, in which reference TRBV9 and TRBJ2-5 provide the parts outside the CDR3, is DSGVTQTPKHLITATGQRVTLRCSPRSGDLSVYWYQQSLDQGLQFLIQYYNGEERAKGNILERFSAQQFPDLHSELNLSSLELGDSALYFCASSGSIRLAGEETQYFGPGTRLLVL.

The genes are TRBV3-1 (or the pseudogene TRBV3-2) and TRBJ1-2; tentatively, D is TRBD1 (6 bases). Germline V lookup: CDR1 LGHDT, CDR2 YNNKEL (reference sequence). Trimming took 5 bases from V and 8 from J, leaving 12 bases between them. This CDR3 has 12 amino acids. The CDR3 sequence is CASSGGQRGYTF. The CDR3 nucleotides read TGTGCCAGCAGCGGGGGACAACGGGGCTACACCTTC.

CDR3 DNA: TGTGCCAGCAGTTTAGGTCTAGCGGGAGGGATTAGGAATGAGCAGTTCTTC. Translating gives CASSLGLAGGIRNEQFF. The V and J genes are TRBV27 and TRBJ2-1; 12 nucleotides line up with TRBD2. The CDR3 sequence is 17 residues long. Looked up from germline, CDR1 is MNHEY and CDR2 is SMNVEV (reference sequence). The V segment lost 2 bases and the J segment 7 bases; nucleotides outside the gene matches: 9.

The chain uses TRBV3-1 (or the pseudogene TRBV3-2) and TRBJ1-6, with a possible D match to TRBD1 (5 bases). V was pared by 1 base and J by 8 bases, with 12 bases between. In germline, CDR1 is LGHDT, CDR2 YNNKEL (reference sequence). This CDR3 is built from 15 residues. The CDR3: CASSQGGERYSPLHF. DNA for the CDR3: TGTGCCAGCAGCCAAGGGGGGGAAAGGTATTCACCCCTCCACTTT.